This T cell receptor beta chain is from a study of CD8 T cells in ankylosing spondylitis. Regarding the study as a whole: There was a TCR beta motif, made of several highly homologous variants, that appeared characteristic of ankylosing spondylitis blood. Peripheral blood held disease-linked clones only at relatively low frequency, and these were CD8+. Earlier authors reported some of these motif variants in reactive arthritis synovial fluid and blood.

This clonotype was counted many times. What it recognizes is unknown. Generation of TCR beta libraries employed quantitative 5'-RACE incorporating molecular barcodes. One entry per CDR3 protein results from TCRdb running MiXCR on the 5' RACE reads. The sample holds about 460,000 distinct CDR3 sequences, about 5.2% seen once. Trimming took 0 bases from V and 3 from J, leaving 9 bases between them. There are 14 residues in the CDR3. Germline V gene sequence: CDR1 MNHEY, CDR2 SMNVEV (reference sequence). The TCR sequence derives from a male donor with ankylosing spondylitis. This sequence joins TRBV27 and TRBJ2-7; tentatively, D is TRBD1 (5 bases). Sequencing was done on a sample of blood, either unsorted or a sorted T cell fraction (not recorded which). CDR3 in DNA: TGTGCCAGCAGTTTATCTCCAGGGTACTACGAGCAGTACTTC. This sequence encodes CASSLSPGYYEQYF.